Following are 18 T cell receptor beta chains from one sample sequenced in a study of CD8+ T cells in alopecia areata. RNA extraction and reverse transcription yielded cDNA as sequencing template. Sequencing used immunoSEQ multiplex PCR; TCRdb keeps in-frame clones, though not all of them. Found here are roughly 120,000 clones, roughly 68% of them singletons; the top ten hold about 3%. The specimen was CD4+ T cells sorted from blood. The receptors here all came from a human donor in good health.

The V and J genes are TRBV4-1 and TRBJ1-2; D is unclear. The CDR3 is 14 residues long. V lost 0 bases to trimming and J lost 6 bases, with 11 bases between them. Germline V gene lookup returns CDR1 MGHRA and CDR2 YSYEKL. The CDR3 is CASSQDPQVHGYTF. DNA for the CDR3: TGCGCCAGCAGCCAAGATCCCCAGGTTCATGGCTACACCTTC.

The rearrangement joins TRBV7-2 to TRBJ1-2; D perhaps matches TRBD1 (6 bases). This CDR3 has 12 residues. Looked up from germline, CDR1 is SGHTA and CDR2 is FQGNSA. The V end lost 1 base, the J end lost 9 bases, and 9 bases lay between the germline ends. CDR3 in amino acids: CASSLGRGSYTF. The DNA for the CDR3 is TGTGCCAGCAGCTTAGGCAGGGGAAGCTACACCTTC.

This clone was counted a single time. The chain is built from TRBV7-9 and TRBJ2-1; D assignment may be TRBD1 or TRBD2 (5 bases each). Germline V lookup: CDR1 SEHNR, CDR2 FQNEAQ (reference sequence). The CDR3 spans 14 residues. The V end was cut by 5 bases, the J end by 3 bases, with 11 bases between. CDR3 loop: CASSRGDDYNEQFF. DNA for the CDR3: TGTGCCAGCAGCCGAGGGGACGACTACAATGAGCAGTTCTTC.

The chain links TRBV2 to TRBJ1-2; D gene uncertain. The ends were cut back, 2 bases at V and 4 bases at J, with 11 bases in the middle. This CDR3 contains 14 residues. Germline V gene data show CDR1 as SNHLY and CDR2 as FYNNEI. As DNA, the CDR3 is TGTGCCAGCAGTGAAATGGTGGAGATCTATGGCTACACCTTC. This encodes CASSEMVEIYGYTF.

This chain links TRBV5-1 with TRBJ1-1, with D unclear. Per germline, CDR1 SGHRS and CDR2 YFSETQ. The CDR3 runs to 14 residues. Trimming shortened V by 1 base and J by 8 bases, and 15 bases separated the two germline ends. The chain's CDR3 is CASSLRASGDEAFF. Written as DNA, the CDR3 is TGCGCCAGCAGCTTGCGAGCCAGCGGAGACGAAGCTTTCTTT.

The CDR3 here is CASSPSGAAGLYEQYF. The CDR3 DNA is TGTGCCAGCTCACCATCAGGGGCCGCGGGGCTCTACGAGCAGTACTTC. The V call is TRBV18, the J call TRBJ2-7, with D perhaps assigned TRBD1 or TRBD2 (6 bases each). The CDR3 extends over 16 amino acids. Germline loops: CDR1 KGHSH, CDR2 LQKENI. Trimming cost V 2 bases and J 3 bases, with 17 bases left between them.

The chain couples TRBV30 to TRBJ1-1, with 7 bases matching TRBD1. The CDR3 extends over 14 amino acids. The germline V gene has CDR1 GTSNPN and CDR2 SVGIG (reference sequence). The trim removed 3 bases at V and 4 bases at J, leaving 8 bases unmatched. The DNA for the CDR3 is TGTGCCTGGAGACAACAGGGGACCAGCACTGAAGCTTTCTTT. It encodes CAWRQQGTSTEAFF.

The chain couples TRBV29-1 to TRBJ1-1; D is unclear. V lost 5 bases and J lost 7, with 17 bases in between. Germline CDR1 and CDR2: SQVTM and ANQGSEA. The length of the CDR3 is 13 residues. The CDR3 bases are TGCAGCGTTTCCGGGATCATTTCGGGTGAAGCTTTCTTT. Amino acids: CSVSGIISGEAFF.

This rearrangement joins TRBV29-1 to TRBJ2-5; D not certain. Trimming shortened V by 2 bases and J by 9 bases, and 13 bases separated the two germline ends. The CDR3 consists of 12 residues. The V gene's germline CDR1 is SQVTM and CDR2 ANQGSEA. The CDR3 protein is CSVERMNRAQYF. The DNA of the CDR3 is TGCAGCGTTGAAAGAATGAATCGGGCCCAGTACTTC.

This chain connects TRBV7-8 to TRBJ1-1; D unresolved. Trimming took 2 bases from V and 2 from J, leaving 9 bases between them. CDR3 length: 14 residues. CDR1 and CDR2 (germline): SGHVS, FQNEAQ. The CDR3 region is CASSLRELNTEAFF. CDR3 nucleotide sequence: TGTGCCAGCAGCTTAAGGGAGCTCAACACTGAAGCTTTCTTT.

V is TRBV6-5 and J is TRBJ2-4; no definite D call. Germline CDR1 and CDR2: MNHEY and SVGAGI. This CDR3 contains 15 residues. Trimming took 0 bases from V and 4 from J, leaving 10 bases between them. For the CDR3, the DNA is TGTGCCAGCAGTTACTCCCTCGACGGGAAAAACATTCAGTACTTC. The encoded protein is CASSYSLDGKNIQYF.

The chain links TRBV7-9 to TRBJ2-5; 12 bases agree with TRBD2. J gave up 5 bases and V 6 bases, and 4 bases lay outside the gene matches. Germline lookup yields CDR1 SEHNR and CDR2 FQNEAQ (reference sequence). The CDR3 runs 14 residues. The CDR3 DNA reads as TGTGCCAGCAGACCGACTAGCGGGGGTGAGACCCAGTACTTC. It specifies CASRPTSGGETQYF.

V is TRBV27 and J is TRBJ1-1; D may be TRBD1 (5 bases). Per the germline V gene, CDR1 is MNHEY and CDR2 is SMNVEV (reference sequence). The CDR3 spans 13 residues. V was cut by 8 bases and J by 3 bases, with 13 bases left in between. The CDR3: CASRPWGDTEAFF. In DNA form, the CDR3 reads TGTGCCAGCCGTCCCTGGGGGGACACTGAAGCTTTCTTT.

CDR3 in amino acids: CASPREGKGNTEAFF. CDR3 nucleotide sequence: TGTGCCTCCCCTCGAGAGGGGAAAGGGAACACTGAAGCTTTCTTT. The chain joins TRBV30 to TRBJ1-1, with D perhaps TRBD1 (5 bases). Trimming cost V 7 bases and J 1 base, with 19 bases left between them. This CDR3 is 15 amino acids long. CDR1 and CDR2 (germline): GTSNPN, SVGIG (reference sequence).

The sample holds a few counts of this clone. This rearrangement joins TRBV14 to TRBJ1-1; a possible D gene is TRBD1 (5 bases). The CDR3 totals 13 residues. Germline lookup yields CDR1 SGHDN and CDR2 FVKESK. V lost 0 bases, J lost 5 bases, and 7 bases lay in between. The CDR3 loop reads CASSQEGGTEAFF. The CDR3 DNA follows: TGTGCCAGCAGCCAAGAGGGGGGAACTGAAGCTTTCTTT. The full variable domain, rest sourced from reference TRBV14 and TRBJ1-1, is EAGVTQFPSHSVIEKGQTVTLRCDPISGHDNLYWYRRVMGKEIKFLLHFVKESKQDESGMPNNRFLAERTGGTYSTLKVQPAELEDSGVYFCASSQEGGTEAFFGQGTRLTVV.

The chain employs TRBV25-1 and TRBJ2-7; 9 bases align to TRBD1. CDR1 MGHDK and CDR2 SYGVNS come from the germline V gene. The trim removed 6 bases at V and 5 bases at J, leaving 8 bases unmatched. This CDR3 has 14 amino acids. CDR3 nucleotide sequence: TGTGCCAGCAGGCTGACAGGGGGTAGACACGAGCAGTACTTC. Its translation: CASRLTGGRHEQYF.

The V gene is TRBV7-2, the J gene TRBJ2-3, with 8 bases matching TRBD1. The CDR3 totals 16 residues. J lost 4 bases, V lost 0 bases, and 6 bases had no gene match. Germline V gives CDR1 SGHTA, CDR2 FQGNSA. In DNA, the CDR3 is TGTGCCAGCAGCTTAGCAGCAGGGGGCGGGTCAGATACGCAGTATTTT. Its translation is CASSLAAGGGSDTQYF.

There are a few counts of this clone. CDR3 loop: CSGSGGQGETQYF. CDR3 bases: TGCAGTGGGTCCGGGGGTCAGGGGGAGACCCAGTACTTC. V usage is TRBV29-1 and J usage is TRBJ2-5; perhaps D is TRBD1 or TRBD2 (6 bases each). CDR3 length equals 13 residues. Germline loops: CDR1 SQVTM, CDR2 ANQGSEA.